There are many counts of the clone carrying this T cell receptor (beta chain). Antigen unknown. The time point denotes: newly diagnosed GD, antithyroid drugs for less than 3 months. From RNA extracted from PBMCs, the TCR library was made. Patients were from an endocrinology department in Xi'an, China. This CDR3 is built from 14 residues. V lost 3 bases and J 0 bases, leaving 8 bases between the germline ends. CDR1 is LNHNV, CDR2 YYDKDF, per germline (reference sequence). These data are taken from a study of regulatory T cells in long-lasting Graves disease. Study results and limitations: Persistent Graves' patients showed less TCR diversity than newly diagnosed ones. TRBV28, TRBJ1-2 and TRBJ2-5 emerged as the favored segments in persistent disease.

CDR3 regions were amplified by Arm-PCR using iRepertoire HTBI primers to build TCR beta libraries. TCRdb fed the multiplex PCR reads into MiXCR, producing one record per CDR3 protein. The profile shows approximately 230,000 distinct CDR3 sequences, about 18% of them singletons. The sequence was collected from a female donor with Graves disease. This chain joins TRBV15 and TRBJ1-1, with a tentative D call TRBD1 (5 bases). The source material was peripheral blood mononuclear cells (PBMCs), sampled at new diagnosis, from a patient treated with antithyroid drugs. Written as DNA, the CDR3 is TGTGCCACCAGCAGGGACAAGGTGAACACTGAAGCTTTCTTT. The encoded protein is CATSRDKVNTEAFF.